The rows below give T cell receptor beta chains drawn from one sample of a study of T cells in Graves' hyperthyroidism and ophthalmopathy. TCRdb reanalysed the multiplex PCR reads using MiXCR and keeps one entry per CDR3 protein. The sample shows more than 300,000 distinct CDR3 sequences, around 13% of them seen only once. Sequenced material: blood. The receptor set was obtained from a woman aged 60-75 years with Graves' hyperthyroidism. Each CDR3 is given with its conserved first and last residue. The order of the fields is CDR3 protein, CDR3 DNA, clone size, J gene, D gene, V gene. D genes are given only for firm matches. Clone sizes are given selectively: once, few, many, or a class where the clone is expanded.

CDR3: CASRGAGRGGRDTQYF; DNA: TGTGCCAGCAGGGGGGCGGGAAGAGGGGGTCGGGATACGCAGTATTTT; size: -; J: TRBJ2-3; D: -; V: TRBV5-5
CDR3: CASSWGPGTNQPQHF; DNA: TGCGCCAGCAGCTGGGGACCAGGAACGAATCAGCCCCAGCATTTT; size: -; J: TRBJ1-5; D: -; V: TRBV5-1
CDR3: CASSLDGGGGETQYF; DNA: TGTGCCAGCAGCTTAGACGGTGGCGGCGGGGAGACCCAGTACTTC; size: many; J: TRBJ2-5; D: -; V: TRBV11-3
CDR3: CASSLGTDYSTDTQYF; DNA: TGTGCCAGCAGCTTAGGGACAGATTATAGCACAGATACGCAGTATTTT; size: many; J: TRBJ2-3; D: -; V: TRBV7-2
CDR3: CSARDQGLADPRETQYF; DNA: TGCAGTGCTAGAGACCAGGGGCTAGCGGACCCGCGAGAGACCCAGTACTTC; size: many; J: TRBJ2-5; D: -; V: TRBV20-1
CDR3: CASSLTRRAGEQYF; DNA: TGTGCCAGCAGTTTAACTAGGCGGGCGGGCGAGCAGTACTTC; size: many; J: TRBJ2-7; D: -; V: TRBV28
CDR3: CSAAEETQYF; DNA: TGCAGCGCAGCGGAAGAGACCCAGTACTTC; size: few; J: TRBJ2-5; D: -; V: TRBV29-1
CDR3: CASSFRGLAGSEFELFF; DNA: TGTGCCAGCAGTTTCCGCGGACTAGCGGGCTCCGAGTTTGAGCTGTTTTTT; size: many; J: TRBJ2-2; D: TRBD2; V: TRBV12-3/TRBV12-4
CDR3: CASMERGKSYEQYF; DNA: TGTGCCAGCATGGAGCGGGGGAAATCCTACGAGCAGTACTTC; size: -; J: TRBJ2-7; D: TRBD2; V: TRBV28
CDR3: CASSPRRGGETQYF; DNA: TGTGCCAGCAGCCCCCGCCGGGGCGGGGAGACCCAGTACTTC; size: many; J: TRBJ2-5; D: -; V: TRBV11-1
CDR3: CASSSPRTANTEAFF; DNA: TGTGCCAGCAGCTCACCCCGGACGGCAAACACTGAAGCTTTCTTT; size: few; J: TRBJ1-1; D: -; V: TRBV7-9
CDR3: CATSDPGTITGELFF; DNA: TGTGCCACCAGTGACCCCGGGACTATCACCGGGGAGCTGTTTTTT; size: -; J: TRBJ2-2; D: TRBD2; V: TRBV24-1
CDR3: CASSLEAGAHEQYF; DNA: TGCGCCAGCAGCTTGGAGGCAGGAGCCCACGAGCAGTACTTC; size: many; J: TRBJ2-7; D: -; V: TRBV5-1
CDR3: CASSFRGGGETQYF; DNA: TGTGCCAGCAGCTTCAGGGGCGGAGGAGAGACCCAGTACTTC; size: many; J: TRBJ2-5; D: -; V: TRBV11-3
CDR3: CASSLGVRWDYTF; DNA: TGCGCCAGCAGCTTGGGTGTCCGATGGGACTACACCTTC; size: -; J: TRBJ1-2; D: -; V: TRBV5-1